This TCR beta chain was recorded in a study of blood T cell repertoires in COVID-19. Study-level information: Researchers got acute and convalescent COVID-19 samples from the United States, Italy and Spain. Sources were T cells, B-cell-depleted T cells, or PBMCs; the material itself was cDNA or gDNA.

Original analysis: Reference gene primer amplification gave estimated nucleated cell counts. Some clones are missing from TCRdb's copy, which holds only in-frame ones; the method was immunoSEQ multiplex PCR. D and trimming come from the DNA, and the V and J calls and clone size come from that table. The table lists some 270,000 clones, approximately 86% of them singletons. V shed 4 bases and J shed 4 bases, with 13 bases lying between them. The germline CDR1 and CDR2 sequences are LGHDT and YNNKEL (reference sequence). The CDR3 has 15 amino acids. This receptor was identified in a woman aged 55-69 years who had recovered from COVID-19. The genes are TRBV3-1 (or the pseudogene TRBV3-2) and TRBJ1-4; possible D gene TRBD1, 5 bases. Input material: peripheral blood. CDR3 region: CASSRVDRGNEKLFF. The CDR3 nucleotides are TGTGCCAGCAGCCGAGTTGACAGAGGTAATGAAAAACTGTTTTTT.